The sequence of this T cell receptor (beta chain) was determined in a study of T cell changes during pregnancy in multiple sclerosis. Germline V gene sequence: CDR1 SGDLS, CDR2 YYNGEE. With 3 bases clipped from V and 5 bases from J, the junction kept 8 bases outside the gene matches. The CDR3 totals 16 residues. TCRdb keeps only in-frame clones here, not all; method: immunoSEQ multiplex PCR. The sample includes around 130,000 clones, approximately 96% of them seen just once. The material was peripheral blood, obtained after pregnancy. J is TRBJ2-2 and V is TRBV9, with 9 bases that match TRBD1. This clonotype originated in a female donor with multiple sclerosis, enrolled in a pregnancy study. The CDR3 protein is CASSAGQGSRTGELFF. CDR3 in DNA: TGTGCCAGCAGCGCCGGACAGGGGAGTCGAACCGGGGAGCTGTTTTTT.